The text below deals with one T cell receptor (beta chain). The antigen remains undetermined. The CDR3 consists of 12 residues. V was trimmed by 4 bases and J by 6 bases, leaving 9 bases between them. The germline V gene has CDR1 SGHNT and CDR2 YYREEE (reference sequence). The PCR ran on 60 Vbeta and 13 Jbeta primers. The assay was immunoSEQ multiplex PCR, and TCRdb's table has in-frame clones only and misses some. In the table there are under 250,000 clones, around 73% of which are singletons. This sample was taken from a study of cytomegalovirus exposure and HLA in healthy donors. Study results and caveats: In vitro experiments confirmed that a few CMV-associated chains were specific for CMV antigens.

This rearrangement joins TRBV5-4 to TRBJ2-3; D is ambiguous. Material: PBMCs. This TCR was recovered from a woman aged 30 to 39 in good health and CMV-seronegative. Here the CDR3 reads CASSLESDTQYF. In DNA form, the CDR3 reads TGTGCCAGCAGCCTGGAATCGGATACGCAGTATTTT.